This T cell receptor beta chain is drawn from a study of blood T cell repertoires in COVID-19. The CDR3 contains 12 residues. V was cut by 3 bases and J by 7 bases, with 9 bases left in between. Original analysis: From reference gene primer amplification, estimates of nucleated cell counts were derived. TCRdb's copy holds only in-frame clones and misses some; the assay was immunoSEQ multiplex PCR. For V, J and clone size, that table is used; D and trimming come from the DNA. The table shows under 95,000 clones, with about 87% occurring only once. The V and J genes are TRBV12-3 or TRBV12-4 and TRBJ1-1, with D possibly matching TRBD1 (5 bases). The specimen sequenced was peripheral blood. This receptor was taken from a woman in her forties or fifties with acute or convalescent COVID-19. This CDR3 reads CASSFGQGEAFF. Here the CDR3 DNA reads TGTGCCAGCAGTTTTGGGCAGGGTGAAGCTTTCTTT.